This TCR beta chain came from a study of response to subunit inactivated influenza vaccine. Study results and caveats: Each seasonal influenza vaccination, the authors suggested, recruits few new T cells.

Via MiXCR, TCRdb re-called the RT-PCR reads, giving one row per CDR3 protein. The repertoire consists of 500,000 to 600,000 distinct CDR3 sequences, with 14% occurring once and the leading ten covering around 10%. This clonotype was seen more than once but under ten times. No antigen is known for it. V gave up 3 bases and J gave up 2 bases; unmatched junction bases: 6. Germline CDR1 reads SEHNR; CDR2 reads FQNEAQ (reference sequence). This CDR3 contains 15 residues. The sequences come from PBMCs from blood, collected 12 days after vaccination. This receptor was taken from a man aged 50-59 years who received an inactivated influenza vaccine. V usage is TRBV7-9 and J usage is TRBJ2-7, with 8 nucleotides matching TRBD1. The CDR3 here is CASSLVDRGTYEQYF. CDR3 DNA: TGTGCCAGCAGCTTGGTCGACAGGGGTACCTACGAGCAGTACTTC.